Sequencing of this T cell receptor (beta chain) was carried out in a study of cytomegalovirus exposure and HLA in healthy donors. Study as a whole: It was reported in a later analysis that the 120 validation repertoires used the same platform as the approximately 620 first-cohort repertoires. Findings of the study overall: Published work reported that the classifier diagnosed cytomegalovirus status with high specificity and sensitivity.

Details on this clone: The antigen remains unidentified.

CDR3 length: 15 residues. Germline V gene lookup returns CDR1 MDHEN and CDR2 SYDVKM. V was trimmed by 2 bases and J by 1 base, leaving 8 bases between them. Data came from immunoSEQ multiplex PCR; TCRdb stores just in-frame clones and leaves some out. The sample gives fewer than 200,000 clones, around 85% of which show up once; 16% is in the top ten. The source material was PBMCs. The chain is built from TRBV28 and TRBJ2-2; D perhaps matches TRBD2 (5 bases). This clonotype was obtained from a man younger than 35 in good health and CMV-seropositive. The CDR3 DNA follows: TGTGCCAGCAGTTTAACCGGGGAGAACACCGGGGAGCTGTTTTTT. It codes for CASSLTGENTGELFF.